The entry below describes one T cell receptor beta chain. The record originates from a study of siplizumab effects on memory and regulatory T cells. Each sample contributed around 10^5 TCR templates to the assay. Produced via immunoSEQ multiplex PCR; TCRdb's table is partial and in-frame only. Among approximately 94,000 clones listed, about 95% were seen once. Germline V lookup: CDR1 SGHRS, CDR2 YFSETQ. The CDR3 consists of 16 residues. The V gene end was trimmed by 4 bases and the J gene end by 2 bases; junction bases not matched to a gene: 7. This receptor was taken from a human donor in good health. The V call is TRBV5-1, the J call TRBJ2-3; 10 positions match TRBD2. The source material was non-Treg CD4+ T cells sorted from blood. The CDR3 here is CASSPGLADYTDTQYF. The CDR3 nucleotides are TGCGCCAGCAGCCCTGGACTAGCGGACTACACAGATACGCAGTATTTT.